One and the same sample provided the 25 T cell receptor beta chains below, sequenced in a study of cytomegalovirus exposure and HLA in healthy donors. Primers: 60 Vbeta forward and 13 Jbeta reverse. Repertoires were generated with immunoSEQ multiplex PCR, while TCRdb's copy carries only in-frame clones and drops some. Here the sample table reports roughly 34,000 clones. Sequences were obtained from PBMCs. The receptors come from a middle-aged woman in good health and CMV-seropositive.

The chain joins TRBV19 to TRBJ1-5; no definite D call. The CDR3 runs to 12 residues. Germline CDR1 reads LNHDA; CDR2 reads SQIVND (reference sequence). Deletions cut 5 bases from V and 7 bases from J, with 9 bases between. CDR3 coding DNA: TGTGCCAGTAGTCCGCGCGGGCAGCCCCAGCATTTT. This codes for CASSPRGQPQHF.

This chain connects TRBV10-1 to TRBJ2-1, with D maybe TRBD1 (5 bases). V was pared by 3 bases and J by 5 bases, with 17 bases between. Germline CDR1 is WNHNN and CDR2 is SYGVQD (reference sequence). The CDR3 totals 16 residues. The DNA of the CDR3 is TGCGCCAGCAGTGACTTCCAGGGTTCTCTCGACAATGAGCAGTTCTTC. Translating gives CASSDFQGSLDNEQFF.

As regards this clone: A junction end diverges from the germline sequence, so it may reflect a read error. Within the sample, other DNA sequences also encode this same CDR3. V and J are TRBV7-9 and TRBJ2-7, with D perhaps matching TRBD1 (5 bases). The germline gives CDR1 SEHNR, CDR2 FQNEAQ (reference sequence). This CDR3 has 13 amino acids. CDR3 amino acids: CASREQDFYEQYF. In DNA, the CDR3 is TGCGCCAGCAGAGAACAGGATTTCTACGAGCAGTACTTC.

The chain combines TRBV11-2 with TRBJ2-5; perhaps TRBD2 as D (5 bases). Trimming pared 6 bases from V and 5 bases from J, leaving 7 bases between. Germline V gives CDR1 SGHAT, CDR2 FQNNGV. This CDR3 has 11 amino acids. In nucleotides, the CDR3 is TGTGCCAGCAGACTAGGGGAGACCCAGTACTTC. It is translated as CASRLGETQYF.

The chain uses TRBV9 and TRBJ2-3; 11 bases are shared with TRBD2. CDR1 SGDLS and CDR2 YYNGEE come from the germline V gene. This CDR3 has 14 residues. V shed 3 bases and J 14 bases; nucleotides not matched to a gene: 11. This chain's CDR3 is CASSAKLAGETPYF. CDR3 nucleotide sequence: TGTGCCAGCAGCGCCAAACTAGCGGGAGAGACCCCGTATTTT.

The chain uses TRBV28 and TRBJ2-7; D may be TRBD2 (6 bases). CDR3 length equals 14 residues. Germline V gene sequence: CDR1 MDHEN, CDR2 SYDVKM. Trimming shortened V by 5 bases and J by 2 bases, and 13 bases separated the two germline ends. CDR3 sequence reads: CASSPAGPTYEQYF. The DNA for the CDR3 is TGTGCCAGCAGTCCCGCGGGACCCACCTACGAGCAGTACTTC.

The rearrangement joins TRBV18 to TRBJ2-2; TRBD2 matches 7 bases. This CDR3 spans 16 amino acids. The trim removed 5 bases at V and 5 bases at J, leaving 11 bases unmatched. Germline assignment: CDR1 KGHSH and CDR2 LQKENI. In DNA, the CDR3 is TGTGCCAGCTCATCAATTTTACGGGAGGCTACCGGGGAGCTGTTTTTT. Protein: CASSSILREATGELFF. Looking up the rest from reference TRBV18 and TRBJ2-2 gives the full variable domain: NAGVMQNPRHLVRRRGQEARLRCSPMKGHSHVYWYRQLPEEGLKFMVYLQKENIIDESGMPKERFSAEFPKEGPSILRIQQVVRGDSAAYFCASSSILREATGELFFGEGSRLTVL.

V usage is TRBV5-4 and J usage is TRBJ2-2; tentative D call: TRBD2 (6 bases). Germline lookup yields CDR1 SGHNT and CDR2 YYREEE (reference sequence). The CDR3 consists of 17 residues. Trimming left V 0 bases short and J 3 bases short, with 15 bases between. This chain's CDR3 is CASSLAPGRDYTGELFF. The CDR3 DNA sequence: TGTGCCAGCAGCTTGGCCCCCGGGCGGGATTACACCGGGGAGCTGTTTTTT.

The rearrangement uses TRBV27 and TRBJ2-2; maybe TRBD1 (6 bases). Germline-derived CDR1 and CDR2 are MNHEY and SMNVEV (reference sequence). This CDR3 is built from 16 residues. V was shortened by 0 bases and J by 2 bases, with 10 bases between the two germline ends. The CDR3 loop reads CASSLSGGANTGELFF. CDR3 nucleotide sequence: TGTGCCAGCAGTTTATCAGGGGGAGCTAACACCGGGGAGCTGTTTTTT.

This chain joins TRBV30 and TRBJ2-5; TRBD2 matches 11 bases. This CDR3 comprises 14 residues. Germline assignment: CDR1 GTSNPN and CDR2 SVGIG (reference sequence). With 2 bases clipped from V and 3 bases from J, the junction kept 2 bases outside the gene matches. CDR3 DNA: TGTGCCTGGAGTCTGGGACTAGCGGAAGAGACCCAGTACTTC. As protein: CAWSLGLAEETQYF.

V and J are TRBV2 and TRBJ2-2; the match to TRBD1 covers 7 bases. The germline V gene has CDR1 SNHLY and CDR2 FYNNEI. Germline trimming cut 7 bases from V and 5 bases from J; bases unmatched to any gene: 7. The CDR3 sequence is 14 residues long. Written as DNA, the CDR3 is TGTGCCAGCAAAGAGGGGGCGCAAACCGGGGAGCTGTTTTTT. It codes for CASKEGAQTGELFF. Based on the CDR3 plus reference TRBV2 and TRBJ2-2, the full variable domain is EPEVTQTPSHQVTQMGQEVILRCVPISNHLYFYWYRQILGQKVEFLVSFYNNEISEKSEIFDDQFSVERPDGSNFTLKIRSTKLEDSAMYFCASKEGAQTGELFFGEGSRLTVL.

The genes are TRBV29-1 and TRBJ2-3; tentative D call: TRBD1 (5 bases). Germline CDR1 is SQVTM and CDR2 is ANQGSEA. The CDR3 covers 13 residues. Trimming stripped 7 bases from V and 1 base from J, with 12 bases between. This CDR3 is CSAGDSRTDTQYF. Written as DNA, the CDR3 is TGCAGCGCCGGCGACAGCCGCACAGATACGCAGTATTTT.

The J gene is TRBJ1-2, the V gene TRBV2; D is possibly TRBD1 (6 bases). CDR3 length: 13 residues. V lost 4 bases and J 8 bases, leaving 14 bases between the germline ends. Germline CDR1 is SNHLY and CDR2 is FYNNEI. CDR3 amino acids: CASSAGQRGGYTF. The DNA for the CDR3 is TGTGCCAGCAGTGCGGGACAAAGAGGAGGCTACACCTTC.

V gene TRBV25-1 combines with J gene TRBJ2-7; 13 nucleotides agree with TRBD2. Germline assignment: CDR1 MGHDK and CDR2 SYGVNS. The V segment lost 4 bases and the J segment 4 bases; nucleotides outside the gene matches: 7. The CDR3 is 16 amino acids. The CDR3 spells CASSGSGLAGEYEQYF. In DNA form, the CDR3 reads TGTGCCAGCAGTGGATCAGGACTAGCGGGAGAGTACGAGCAGTACTTC.

The chain's CDR3 is CASSLQGTSYEQYF. The DNA for the CDR3 is TGTGCCAGCAGCTTACAGGGGACCTCCTACGAGCAGTACTTC. J is TRBJ2-7 and V is TRBV5-8, with TRBD1 matching over 7 bases. The CDR3 is made up of 14 amino acids. Germline CDR1 SGHTS, CDR2 YDEGEE. Trimming cost V 2 bases and J 0 bases; bases outside gene matches: 2.

The CDR3 nucleotides read TGTGCCAGCATCACAAACGGGGGGAAGACTGAAGCTTTCTTT. Translated: CASITNGGKTEAFF. The chain has TRBV7-9 and TRBJ1-1; a possible D gene is TRBD1 (5 bases). Germline values: CDR1 SEHNR, CDR2 FQNEAQ (reference sequence). V was pared by 7 bases and J by 5 bases, with 17 bases between. The CDR3 is 14 residues long.

V and J are TRBV5-1 and TRBJ2-2; D is unresolved. The V and J ends lost 1 base and 0 bases respectively, with 4 bases between them. CDR1 SGHRS and CDR2 YFSETQ come from the germline V gene. This CDR3 spans 14 amino acids. Here the CDR3 reads CASSLSSNTGELFF. The CDR3 DNA follows: TGCGCCAGCAGCTTGTCCTCGAACACCGGGGAGCTGTTTTTT.

The chain uses TRBV5-1 and TRBJ2-7; TRBD2 aligns across 7 bases. Germline-derived CDR1 and CDR2 are SGHRS and YFSETQ. The junction had 3 bases not matched to a gene; V was cut back by 2 bases and J by 1 base. The CDR3 extends over 14 amino acids. The CDR3 bases are TGCGCCAGCAGCTTCACGGGAGGATCCTACGAGCAGTACTTC. It specifies CASSFTGGSYEQYF.

The chain is built from TRBV6-1 and TRBJ2-4; D call uncertain. CDR1 and CDR2 (germline): MNHNS, SASEGT. This CDR3 is 14 amino acids long. The ends were cut back, 4 bases at V and 3 bases at J, with 10 bases in the middle. CDR3 nucleotides: TGTGCCAGCAGTGTTCCTAGTGACAAAAACATTCAGTACTTC. Its protein product is CASSVPSDKNIQYF.

The rearrangement joins TRBV4-1 to TRBJ1-2; D remains unclear. The CDR3 has 15 amino acids. Germline V gene data show CDR1 as MGHRA and CDR2 as YSYEKL. V lost 0 bases and J 4 bases, leaving 12 bases between the germline ends. The CDR3 region has the DNA TGCGCCAGCAGCCAAGATCCCTCTGGAGGCTATGGCTACACCTTC. Protein product: CASSQDPSGGYGYTF.

The chain carries TRBV2 and TRBJ2-2; 9 bases line up with TRBD2. The J segment lost 6 bases and the V segment lost 6 bases, leaving 5 bases of the junction unmatched. Germline V gene data show CDR1 as SNHLY and CDR2 as FYNNEI. There are 14 residues in the CDR3. The CDR3 DNA sequence: TGTGCCAGCAGAGCTAGCGGGGTGTCCGGGGAGCTGTTTTTT. This encodes CASRASGVSGELFF. The full variable domain, completed using reference TRBV2 and TRBJ2-2, is EPEVTQTPSHQVTQMGQEVILRCVPISNHLYFYWYRQILGQKVEFLVSFYNNEISEKSEIFDDQFSVERPDGSNFTLKIRSTKLEDSAMYFCASRASGVSGELFFGEGSRLTVL.

This chain links TRBV29-1 with TRBJ2-2; no clear D gene. Trimming cost V 1 base and J 5 bases, with 11 bases left between them. The CDR3 length is 14 residues. Germline V gene data show CDR1 as SQVTM and CDR2 as ANQGSEA. The CDR3 sequence is CSVEGEYGTGELFF. The CDR3 DNA sequence: TGCAGCGTTGAAGGAGAGTACGGTACCGGGGAGCTGTTTTTT.

The CDR3 nucleotides are TGTGCCAGTCTGGGGGGAGCTAACTATGGCTACACCTTC. Protein product: CASLGGANYGYTF. This chain connects TRBV10-3 to TRBJ1-2, with D perhaps TRBD1 (5 bases). The CDR3 runs to 13 residues. Trimming removed 10 bases from V and 0 bases from J, with 12 bases in between. The germline CDR1 and CDR2 sequences are ENHRY and SYGVKD.

This chain uses TRBV19 with TRBJ2-5; 9 nucleotides align to TRBD1. CDR3 length equals 15 residues. Germline CDR1 LNHDA, CDR2 SQIVND (reference sequence). V dropped 3 bases and J dropped 5; count of bases not matched to a gene: 7. DNA for the CDR3: TGTGCCAGTAGTATTGGAGGGACAGGGCTGGAGACCCAGTACTTC. It is translated as CASSIGGTGLETQYF.

CDR3 sequence (DNA): TGTGCCAGCGGCATGGACAGGGGAGACGAGCAGTACTTC. Amino acid sequence: CASGMDRGDEQYF. The J gene is TRBJ2-7, the V gene TRBV6-6; 9 nucleotides agree with TRBD1. The CDR3 spans 13 residues. CDR1 is MNHNY, CDR2 SVGAGI, per germline (reference sequence). Trimming took 8 bases from V and 5 from J; bases not matched to a gene: 7.